These T cell receptor beta chains were read from a single sample in a study of cytomegalovirus exposure and HLA in healthy donors. Profiling relied on immunoSEQ multiplex PCR, and the TCRdb table lists in-frame clones only, not all of them. The sample yields some 110,000 clones, approximately 80% seen once. Sequences were obtained from PBMCs. The receptors were gathered from a man between 50 and 59 years old in good health and CMV-seropositive. Both conserved end residues are part of each CDR3. Each record gives: V gene, D gene, clone size, J gene, CDR3 protein, CDR3 DNA. A D gene is named only where the DNA matches it firmly. Only part of the rows carry a size: once, few, many, or a class if the clone is expanded.

v_gene: TRBV5-1
d_gene: NA
abundance: NA
j_gene: TRBJ2-6
CDR3aa: CASSLEAGGFSGANVLTF
CDR3nt: TGCGCCAGCAGCTTGGAGGCAGGGGGGTTCTCTGGGGCCAACGTCCTGACTTTC

v_gene: TRBV6-1
d_gene: TRBD2
abundance: NA
j_gene: TRBJ2-1
CDR3aa: CASSPLRGGAYEQFF
CDR3nt: TGTGCCAGCAGTCCCCTCCGCGGGGGGGCGTATGAGCAGTTCTTC

v_gene: TRBV6-5
d_gene: NA
abundance: NA
j_gene: TRBJ2-3
CDR3aa: CASSYRRIDTQYF
CDR3nt: TGTGCCAGCAGTTACCGCAGGATTGATACGCAGTATTTT

v_gene: TRBV10-3
d_gene: NA
abundance: NA
j_gene: TRBJ1-3
CDR3aa: CAISESTVVTGNTIYF
CDR3nt: TGTGCCATCAGTGAGTCGACAGTTGTCACTGGAAACACCATATATTTT

v_gene: TRBV30
d_gene: NA
abundance: NA
j_gene: TRBJ1-2
CDR3aa: CAWSGGVGGQYYGYTF
CDR3nt: TGTGCCTGGAGTGGTGGCGTCGGGGGGCAGTACTATGGCTACACCTTC

v_gene: TRBV28
d_gene: NA
abundance: few
j_gene: TRBJ1-2
CDR3aa: CASRAGEGYGYTF
CDR3nt: TGTGCCAGCCGGGCGGGTGAGGGCTATGGCTACACCTTC

v_gene: TRBV6-5
d_gene: NA
abundance: NA
j_gene: TRBJ2-7
CDR3aa: CASSYVTSAAYEQYF
CDR3nt: TGTGCCAGCAGTTACGTAACTAGTGCGGCCTACGAGCAGTACTTC

v_gene: TRBV5-6
d_gene: TRBD1
abundance: few
j_gene: TRBJ1-5
CDR3aa: CASSFGQGVLQPQHF
CDR3nt: TGTGCCAGCAGTTTTGGACAGGGCGTTTTACAGCCCCAGCATTTT

v_gene: TRBV7-2
d_gene: NA
abundance: NA
j_gene: TRBJ1-1
CDR3aa: CASSPSGGFREAFF
CDR3nt: TGTGCCAGCAGCCCCTCGGGCGGGTTCCGTGAAGCTTTCTTT

v_gene: TRBV19
d_gene: TRBD1
abundance: NA
j_gene: TRBJ2-3
CDR3aa: CASKGRGTDTQYF
CDR3nt: TGTGCCAGTAAGGGCAGGGGGACAGATACGCAGTATTTT

v_gene: TRBV5-4
d_gene: NA
abundance: NA
j_gene: TRBJ1-1
CDR3aa: CASSLSPTGPIAEAFF
CDR3nt: TGTGCCAGCAGCTTGAGCCCGACAGGCCCTATAGCTGAAGCTTTCTTT

v_gene: TRBV28
d_gene: NA
abundance: NA
j_gene: TRBJ1-2
CDR3aa: CASSPLGQATNYGYTF
CDR3nt: TGTGCCAGCAGTCCGCTTGGGCAGGCCACTAACTATGGCTACACCTTC

v_gene: TRBV5-1
d_gene: TRBD2
abundance: NA
j_gene: TRBJ2-3
CDR3aa: CASTPGAGARDTQYF
CDR3nt: TGCGCCAGCACCCCCGGGGCGGGAGCGAGAGATACGCAGTATTTT

v_gene: TRBV5-1
d_gene: NA
abundance: NA
j_gene: TRBJ1-5
CDR3aa: CASRGGLADNQPQHF
CDR3nt: TGCGCCAGCAGGGGGGGACTGGCAGACAATCAGCCCCAGCATTTT

v_gene: TRBV23-1
d_gene: TRBD1
abundance: NA
j_gene: TRBJ2-7
CDR3aa: CASRASGTGAYEQYF
CDR3nt: TGCGCCAGCCGAGCCTCCGGGACAGGGGCTTACGAGCAGTACTTC

v_gene: TRBV6-5
d_gene: TRBD1
abundance: NA
j_gene: TRBJ1-2
CDR3aa: CASSYVQGSYGYTF
CDR3nt: TGTGCCAGCAGTTACGTACAGGGGTCCTATGGCTACACCTTC

v_gene: TRBV18
d_gene: TRBD1
abundance: NA
j_gene: TRBJ1-1
CDR3aa: CASSPALGQVNTEAFF
CDR3nt: TGTGCCAGCTCACCGGCGTTAGGACAGGTGAACACTGAAGCTTTCTTT

v_gene: TRBV7-2
d_gene: NA
abundance: NA
j_gene: TRBJ2-7
CDR3aa: CASTKAGTFDEQYF
CDR3nt: TGTGCCAGCACCAAAGCCGGGACTTTCGACGAGCAGTACTTC

v_gene: TRBV5-4
d_gene: NA
abundance: NA
j_gene: TRBJ2-3
CDR3aa: CASSHSNGGDTQYF
CDR3nt: TGTGCCAGCAGCCATTCGAACGGGGGAGATACGCAGTATTTT

v_gene: TRBV5-1
d_gene: NA
abundance: few
j_gene: TRBJ1-1
CDR3aa: CASSSYQNTEAFF
CDR3nt: TGCGCCAGCAGCTCCTACCAGAACACTGAAGCTTTCTTT

v_gene: TRBV9
d_gene: NA
abundance: NA
j_gene: TRBJ1-4
CDR3aa: CASSVATGRLGEKLFF
CDR3nt: TGTGCCAGCAGCGTAGCTACTGGCCGACTAGGGGAAAAACTGTTTTTT

v_gene: TRBV7-2
d_gene: NA
abundance: few
j_gene: TRBJ1-2
CDR3aa: CASSPQTGTSNYGYTF
CDR3nt: TGTGCCAGCAGCCCTCAAACAGGGACCTCTAACTATGGCTACACCTTC

v_gene: TRBV6-6
d_gene: NA
abundance: few
j_gene: TRBJ2-3
CDR3aa: CASSYQSSTDTQYF
CDR3nt: TGTGCCAGCAGTTATCAATCAAGCACAGATACGCAGTATTTT

v_gene: TRBV18
d_gene: NA
abundance: NA
j_gene: TRBJ1-1
CDR3aa: CASSHKGGAEAFF
CDR3nt: TGTGCCAGCTCACACAAAGGGGGGGCTGAAGCTTTCTTT

v_gene: TRBV9
d_gene: NA
abundance: NA
j_gene: TRBJ2-2
CDR3aa: CASSVAQGRAGELFF
CDR3nt: TGTGCCAGCAGCGTAGCCCAGGGGCGGGCCGGGGAGCTGTTTTTT

v_gene: TRBV6-1
d_gene: TRBD1
abundance: NA
j_gene: TRBJ1-4
CDR3aa: CASKVGTANEKLFF
CDR3nt: TGTGCCAGCAAAGTAGGGACAGCTAATGAAAAACTGTTTTTT

v_gene: TRBV5-1
d_gene: TRBD1
abundance: NA
j_gene: TRBJ1-6
CDR3aa: CASGTGNSPLHF
CDR3nt: TGCGCCAGCGGGACAGGCAATTCACCCCTCCACTTT

v_gene: TRBV6-1
d_gene: TRBD1
abundance: NA
j_gene: TRBJ2-3
CDR3aa: CASSEFWDSADTQYF
CDR3nt: TGTGCCAGCAGTGAATTCTGGGACAGCGCAGATACGCAGTATTTT

v_gene: TRBV7-2
d_gene: NA
abundance: NA
j_gene: TRBJ2-3
CDR3aa: CASSSTGYDTQYF
CDR3nt: TGTGCCAGCAGCTCGACAGGATACGATACGCAGTATTTT

v_gene: TRBV6-6
d_gene: NA
abundance: NA
j_gene: TRBJ1-1
CDR3aa: CASGNGGGHTEAFF
CDR3nt: TGTGCCAGCGGAAATGGGGGGGGCCACACTGAAGCTTTCTTT

v_gene: TRBV4-1
d_gene: TRBD2
abundance: few
j_gene: TRBJ2-1
CDR3aa: CASSQEGPAGVTSSYNEQFF
CDR3nt: TGCGCCAGCAGCCAAGAGGGGCCAGCGGGGGTCACTAGCTCCTACAATGAGCAGTTCTTC